The 25 T cell receptor beta chains below were found in one sample sequenced in a study of OX40 agonist ivuxolimab in advanced cancers. Libraries were prepared through the immunoSEQ multiplex PCR assay. The clones in this table, taken by TCRdb from immuneACCESS, are in-frame only. Not every clone is retained; where verified, under half of the shortfall comes from an unresolved V gene, and the cause of the rest is unknown. The sample records approximately 70,000 clones, approximately 90% of which are singletons. Under 7.5% of the sample rests with the top ten. The sample in question was CD4+ or CD8+ T cells sorted from blood, obtained in a trial of the OX40 agonist ivuxolimab. The receptors stem from an adult with an advanced solid tumor such as melanoma, head and neck, liver or kidney cancer.

This chain joins TRBV28 and TRBJ1-2, with a weak D call TRBD1 (6 bases). This CDR3 is 14 amino acids long. With 7 bases removed from V and 10 bases from J, the gap between germline ends came to 22 bases. Germline lookup yields CDR1 MDHEN and CDR2 SYDVKM. Here the CDR3 DNA reads TGTGCCAGCATCTCCGGGACAAGGGGACGCTTCTACACCTTC. It specifies CASISGTRGRFYTF.

This clone was seen just once. CDR3 coding DNA: TGTGCCAGCTCACCCGGGGTTCTCTACGAGCAGTACTTC. Protein: CASSPGVLYEQYF. The chain has TRBV18 and TRBJ2-7; D is possibly TRBD2 (5 bases). The V end was cut by 3 bases, the J end by 3 bases, with 9 bases between. From germline, CDR1 is KGHSH and CDR2 LQKENI. This CDR3 is built from 13 residues.

This sequence joins TRBV9 and TRBJ2-7; 9 bases align to TRBD2. The CDR3 totals 15 residues. From germline, CDR1 is SGDLS and CDR2 YYNGEE. V shed 4 bases and J 3 bases; nucleotides not matched to a gene: 8. CDR3 residues: CASSPRLAVVYEQYF. The CDR3 region has the DNA TGTGCCAGCAGCCCTCGACTAGCGGTCGTCTACGAGCAGTACTTC.

V and J are TRBV27 and TRBJ1-4; D is ambiguous. CDR3 length: 14 residues. Germline CDR1 and CDR2: MNHEY and SMNVEV (reference sequence). Trimming stripped 2 bases from V and 5 bases from J, with 9 bases between. The CDR3 loop reads CASSLRLLNEKLFF. CDR3 coding DNA: TGTGCCAGCAGTTTAAGATTATTAAATGAAAAACTGTTTTTT.

The CDR3 is CASSPGAEDEQYF. The CDR3 DNA reads as TGCGCCAGCAGCCCGGGTGCCGAGGACGAGCAGTACTTC. The gene calls are TRBV5-1 and TRBJ2-7; D is unresolved. The CDR3 covers 13 residues. Germline CDR1 is SGHRS and CDR2 is YFSETQ. V lost 4 bases, J lost 5 bases, and 13 bases lay in between. Complete variable domain (other parts from reference TRBV5-1 and TRBJ2-7): KAGVTQTPRYLIKTRGQQVTLSCSPISGHRSVSWYQQTPGQGLQFLFEYFSETQRNKGNFPGRFSGRQFSNSRSEMNVSTLELGDSALYLCASSPGAEDEQYFGPGTRLTVT.

This chain connects TRBV7-3 to TRBJ2-7, with D tentatively TRBD1 (7 bases). V lost 2 bases and J lost 4, with 15 bases in between. CDR1 is SGHTA and CDR2 is FQGTGA in the germline V gene. The CDR3 sequence is 15 residues long. This CDR3 is CASSLGGGSYYEQYF. In DNA form, the CDR3 reads TGTGCCAGCAGCTTAGGAGGGGGCTCCTATTACGAGCAGTACTTC.

The chain employs TRBV11-2 and TRBJ2-3; the D is unclear. V lost 1 base to trimming and J lost 3 bases, with 8 bases between them. Looked up from germline, CDR1 is SGHAT and CDR2 is FQNNGV. The CDR3 length is 14 residues. CDR3 coding DNA: TGTGCCAGCAGCTTAGTTCATGGGACAGATACGCAGTATTTT. It is translated as CASSLVHGTDTQYF.

V is TRBV5-4 and J is TRBJ2-1, with 7 bases identical to TRBD1. CDR3 length: 15 amino acids. Unmatched junction bases numbered 5, after V lost 1 base and J lost 4 bases. Germline V CDR1 and CDR2: SGHNT, YYREEE (reference sequence). The DNA of the CDR3 is TGTGCCAGCAGCTTGCCTGGACAGGTTTACAATGAGCAGTTCTTC. Its translation: CASSLPGQVYNEQFF.

The rearrangement uses TRBV10-2 and TRBJ1-3; 9 bases agree with TRBD1. The ends lost 2 bases at V and 4 bases at J; junction bases unmatched: 6. Germline loops: CDR1 WSHSY, CDR2 SAAADI. The CDR3 contains 16 residues. The CDR3 DNA sequence: TGCGCCAGCAGTGAGGCGGGACAGGGTATGGGAAACACCATATATTTT. Protein product: CASSEAGQGMGNTIYF.

The CDR3 coding sequence is TGTGCCAGCAGCTTATGGGGGGCGGGGTCTGGCCTAAACCATGAGCAGTTCTTC. This codes for CASSLWGAGSGLNHEQFF. The chain has TRBV7-9 and TRBJ2-1; perhaps D is TRBD1 or TRBD2 (6 bases each). The germline CDR1 and CDR2 sequences are SEHNR and FQNEAQ (reference sequence). Trimming shortened V by 2 bases and J by 8 bases, and 25 bases separated the two germline ends. The CDR3 loop spans 18 amino acids. The variable domain in full, completed from reference TRBV7-9 and TRBJ2-1, reads DTGVSQNPRHKITKRGQNVTFRCDPISEHNRLYWYRQTLGQGPEFLTYFQNEAQLEKSRLLSDRFSAERPKGSFSTLEIQRTEQGDSAMYLCASSLWGAGSGLNHEQFFGPGTRLTVL.

In DNA form, the CDR3 reads TGTGCCAGCAGCCGGACAGGGTCTGGAAACACCATATATTTT. Amino acids: CASSRTGSGNTIYF. V and J are TRBV11-2 and TRBJ1-3; 8 nucleotides align to TRBD1. The CDR3 spans 14 residues. Unmatched junction bases numbered 1, after V lost 5 bases and J lost 1 base. The germline CDR1 and CDR2 sequences are SGHAT and FQNNGV.

V usage is TRBV9 and J usage is TRBJ2-3; tentatively, D is TRBD2 (6 bases). V shed 2 bases and J shed 1 base, with 14 bases lying between them. The germline V gene encodes CDR1 SGDLS and CDR2 YYNGEE. The CDR3 sequence is 16 residues long. The CDR3 reads CASSVGTDYRTDTQYF. The CDR3 DNA reads as TGTGCCAGCAGCGTTGGGACGGACTATCGCACAGATACGCAGTATTTT.

The V and J genes are TRBV5-1 and TRBJ2-7; D could derive from TRBD1 or TRBD2 (5 bases each). CDR3 length equals 14 residues. Trimming removed 6 bases from V and 3 bases from J, with 16 bases in between. Germline values: CDR1 SGHRS, CDR2 YFSETQ. As DNA, the CDR3 is TGCGCCAGCAAGTGGATGTGGGGGAGCTACGAGCAGTACTTC. It encodes CASKWMWGSYEQYF.

Only a few counts were recorded for this clone. The chain joins TRBV9 to TRBJ1-1; no firm D call. The V and J ends lost 0 bases and 0 bases respectively, with 6 bases between them. This CDR3 contains 14 residues. Germline CDR1 and CDR2: SGDLS and YYNGEE. CDR3 coding DNA: TGTGCCAGCAGCGTAGAGAGTGTGAACACTGAAGCTTTCTTT. Its translation: CASSVESVNTEAFF. Using reference TRBV9 and TRBJ1-1 for the parts outside the CDR3, the full variable domain is DSGVTQTPKHLITATGQRVTLRCSPRSGDLSVYWYQQSLDQGLQFLIQYYNGEERAKGNILERFSAQQFPDLHSELNLSSLELGDSALYFCASSVESVNTEAFFGQGTRLTVV.

The gene calls are TRBV15 and TRBJ1-2; TRBD1 matches 10 bases. Germline loops: CDR1 LNHNV, CDR2 YYDKDF (reference sequence). CDR3 length equals 15 residues. V trimming: 4 bases; J trimming: 5 bases; junction bases outside the gene matches: 7. This CDR3 reads CATSTRTGGAYGYTF. Written as DNA, the CDR3 is TGTGCCACCAGCACACGGACAGGGGGTGCTTATGGCTACACCTTC.

The chain recombines TRBV27 with TRBJ2-1; TRBD2 matches at 11 bases. The CDR3 spans 15 residues. The V gene end was trimmed by 7 bases and the J gene end by 4 bases; junction bases not matched to a gene: 6. CDR1 is MNHEY, CDR2 SMNVEV, per germline (reference sequence). This CDR3 reads CASTAGTSGYNEQFF. In DNA form, the CDR3 reads TGTGCCAGCACCGCTGGGACTAGCGGTTACAATGAGCAGTTCTTC.

As regards this clone: The junction differs from germline at one of its ends, possibly a read error. The V and J genes are TRBV7-9 and TRBJ1-2; D may be TRBD1 (5 bases). Germline assignment: CDR1 SEHNR and CDR2 FQNEAQ (reference sequence). The CDR3 totals 14 residues. CDR3 DNA sequence: TGTGCCGGCAGCTTCTCGGGGGGAAACTATGGCTACACCTTC. Its protein is CAGSFSGGNYGYTF.

The rearrangement joins TRBV4-1 to TRBJ2-5; 10 bases match TRBD1. From germline, CDR1 is MGHRA and CDR2 YSYEKL. This CDR3 contains 15 residues. Trimming removed 3 bases from V and 5 bases from J; junction bases left unmatched: 6. CDR3 nucleotide sequence: TGCGCCAGCAGCCAGCCCGGGACAGGGGTCGAGACCCAGTACTTC. Protein product: CASSQPGTGVETQYF.

The rearrangement joins TRBV11-2 to TRBJ2-1, with 9 bases identical to TRBD2. Germline V gene lookup returns CDR1 SGHAT and CDR2 FQNNGV. The CDR3 extends over 16 amino acids. With 11 bases clipped from V and 0 bases from J, the junction kept 11 bases outside the gene matches. This chain's CDR3 is CAPESGGRGSYNEQFF. The CDR3 DNA follows: TGTGCCCCCGAGAGCGGGGGGCGTGGCTCCTACAATGAGCAGTTCTTC.

The chain links TRBV5-1 to TRBJ2-7; 8 bases are shared with TRBD1. V shed 3 bases and J 4 bases; nucleotides not matched to a gene: 9. This CDR3 contains 15 residues. Germline assignment: CDR1 SGHRS and CDR2 YFSETQ. The CDR3 DNA is TGCGCCAGCAGCTCCGGACAGGGCCTTTCTTACGAGCAGTACTTC. This sequence encodes CASSSGQGLSYEQYF.

This clone has more than one count but fewer than ten. This chain joins TRBV6-1 and TRBJ2-7; D unresolved. V was trimmed by 4 bases and J by 3 bases, leaving 4 bases between them. The CDR3 consists of 11 residues. Germline V lookup: CDR1 MNHNS, CDR2 SASEGT. CDR3: CASSAFYEQYF. The CDR3 coding sequence is TGTGCCAGCAGTGCGTTCTACGAGCAGTACTTC.

This clone turned up a few times. J is TRBJ1-3 and V is TRBV27, with D tentatively TRBD1 (6 bases). The CDR3 covers 15 residues. Germline CDR1 reads MNHEY; CDR2 reads SMNVEV (reference sequence). The ends were cut back, 5 bases at V and 4 bases at J, with 15 bases in the middle. The CDR3 DNA is TGTGCCAGCAGTCTAGCAGGGGCTTCCGGAAACACCATATATTTT. Protein sequence: CASSLAGASGNTIYF.

This chain links TRBV12-5 with TRBJ2-1; a possible D gene is TRBD1 (5 bases). CDR3 length: 13 residues. V dropped 1 base and J dropped 5 bases, with 6 bases sitting between them. The germline gives CDR1 LGHNT, CDR2 FRNRAP. Here the CDR3 reads CASGLGQHNEQFF. The DNA of the CDR3 is TGTGCTAGTGGTTTGGGACAGCACAATGAGCAGTTCTTC.

J is TRBJ2-1 and V is TRBV5-8; D remains unclear. The CDR3 extends over 15 amino acids. Germline V gene sequence: CDR1 SGHTS, CDR2 YDEGEE. V lost 2 bases, J lost 4 bases, and 13 bases lay in between. The CDR3 sequence: CASSLAFQLYNEQFF. The CDR3 coding sequence is TGTGCCAGCAGCTTAGCTTTTCAACTGTACAATGAGCAGTTCTTC.

The V and J genes are TRBV9 and TRBJ1-1; no definite D call. The CDR3 spans 15 residues. CDR1 SGDLS and CDR2 YYNGEE come from the germline V gene. V shed 0 bases and J shed 2 bases, with 11 bases lying between them. Written as DNA, the CDR3 is TGTGCCAGCAGCGTAGGAGTATGGGCTAACACTGAAGCTTTCTTT. This codes for CASSVGVWANTEAFF.